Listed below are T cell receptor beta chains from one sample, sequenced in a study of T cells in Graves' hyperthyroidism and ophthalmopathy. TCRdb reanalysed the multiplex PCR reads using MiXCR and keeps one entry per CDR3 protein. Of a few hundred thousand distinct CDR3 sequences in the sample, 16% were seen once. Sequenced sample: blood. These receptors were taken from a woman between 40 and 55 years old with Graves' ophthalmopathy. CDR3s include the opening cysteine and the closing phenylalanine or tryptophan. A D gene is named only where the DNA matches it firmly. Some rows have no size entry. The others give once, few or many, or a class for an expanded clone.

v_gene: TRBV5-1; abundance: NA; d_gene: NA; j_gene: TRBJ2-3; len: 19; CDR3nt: TGCGCCAGCAGCTTGTGGGGGCATCTGGCGGGATCTAGCACAGATACGCAGTATTTT; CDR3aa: CASSLWGHLAGSSTDTQYF
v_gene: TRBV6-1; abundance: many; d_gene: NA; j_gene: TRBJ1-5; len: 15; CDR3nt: TGTGCCAGCAGTGATCAAAACCCGGGGATCATAGCCCAGCATTTT; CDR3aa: CASSDQNPGIIAQHF
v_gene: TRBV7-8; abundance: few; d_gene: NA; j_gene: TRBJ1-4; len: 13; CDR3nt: TGTGCCAGCAGCTTCTCCGGGGGCGAAAAACTGTTTTTT; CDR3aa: CASSFSGGEKLFF
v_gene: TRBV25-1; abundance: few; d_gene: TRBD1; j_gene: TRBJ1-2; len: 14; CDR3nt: TGTGCCAGCAGTGAACAGGGGGCGGTTGGGGGCTACACCTTC; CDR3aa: CASSEQGAVGGYTF
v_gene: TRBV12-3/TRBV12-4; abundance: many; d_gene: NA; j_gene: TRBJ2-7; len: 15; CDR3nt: TGTGCCAGCAGTTTAAGTCAATTGAGCTCCTACGAGCAGTACTTC; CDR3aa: CASSLSQLSSYEQYF
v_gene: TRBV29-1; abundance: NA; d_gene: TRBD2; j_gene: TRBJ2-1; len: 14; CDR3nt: TGCAGCGTTGAACTGAGCGGGAGGGCCGATGAGCAGTTCTTC; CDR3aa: CSVELSGRADEQFF
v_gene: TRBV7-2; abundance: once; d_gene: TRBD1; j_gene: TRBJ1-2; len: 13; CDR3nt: TGTGCCAGCAGCCACGGACAGGTTTATGGCTACACCTTC; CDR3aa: CASSHGQVYGYTF
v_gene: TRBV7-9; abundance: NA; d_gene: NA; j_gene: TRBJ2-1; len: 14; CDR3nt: TGTGCCAGCAGCTTAGAACAGGTTTACAATGAGCAGTTCTTC; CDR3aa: CASSLEQVYNEQFF
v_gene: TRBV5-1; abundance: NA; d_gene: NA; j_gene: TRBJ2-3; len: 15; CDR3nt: TGCGCCAGCAGCCAACAGATGGGGGCGGGGGATACGCAGTATTTT; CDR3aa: CASSQQMGAGDTQYF
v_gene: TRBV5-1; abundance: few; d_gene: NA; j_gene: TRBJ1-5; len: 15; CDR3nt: TGCGCCAGCAGCAGGGACGGCGGGGAGTATCAGCCCCAGCATTTT; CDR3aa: CASSRDGGEYQPQHF